The T cell receptor (beta chain) under discussion was sequenced for a study of blood T cell repertoires in COVID-19. Libraries were prepared by immunoSEQ multiplex PCR; TCRdb keeps only in-frame clonotypes and omits some of them. The sample shows about 360,000 clones, about 88% of them seen only once. V was clipped by 3 bases and J by 0 bases, with 10 bases between them. Germline loops: CDR1 DFQATT, CDR2 SNEGSKA (reference sequence). CDR3 size: 14 residues. The gene calls are TRBV20-1 and TRBJ2-3; D is ambiguous. This clonotype was sampled from a woman aged 55-70 years with COVID-19, enrolled during active disease. The source material was peripheral blood. The CDR3 coding sequence is TGCAGTGCTAGTATGATGACTAGCACAGATACGCAGTATTTT. Translating it yields CSASMMTSTDTQYF.